The clone carrying this TCR beta chain was picked up many times. Its antigen is as yet unknown. CDR3 length: 16 residues. Germline V gives CDR1 KGHSH, CDR2 LQKENI. The V and J ends lost 3 bases and 1 base respectively, with 12 bases between them. TCRdb reprocessed the RACE reads via MiXCR and lists one record per CDR3 protein. The table records 30,000 or so distinct CDR3 sequences, about 7.2% of them present only once. The entry originates in a study of human T cells and chemical hapten exposure. Background on the study: TCR yields per sample varied, mainly owing to small pooled library volume differences.

Described time point: healthy volunteer bleed at 2 weeks. Unfractionated whole blood was the source from which total RNA was extracted. Whole-study findings and limits: TCRs at high frequency, those above 1 in 1000, did not change with DPC sensitization.

The sample taken for sequencing was whole blood. The chain has TRBV18 and TRBJ2-2; D perhaps matches TRBD1 (5 bases). This TCR was recovered from a human donor in good health. Some clones in this sample may be carry-over from other donors' samples. The CDR3: CASSPQGLLNTGELFF. The CDR3 DNA is TGTGCCAGCTCACCCCAGGGCCTTTTGAACACCGGGGAGCTGTTTTTT.